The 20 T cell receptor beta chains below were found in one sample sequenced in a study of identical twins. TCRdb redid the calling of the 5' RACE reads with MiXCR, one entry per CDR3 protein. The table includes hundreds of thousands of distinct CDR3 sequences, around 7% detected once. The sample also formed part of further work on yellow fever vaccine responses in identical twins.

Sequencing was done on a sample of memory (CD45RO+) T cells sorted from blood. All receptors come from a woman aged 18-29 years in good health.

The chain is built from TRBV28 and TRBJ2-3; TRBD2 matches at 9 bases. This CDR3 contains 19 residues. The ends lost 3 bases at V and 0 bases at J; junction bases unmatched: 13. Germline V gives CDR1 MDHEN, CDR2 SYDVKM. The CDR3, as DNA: TGTGCCAGCAGTTTTTTTCGGGCGGGGGGGCCAATTAGCACAGATACGCAGTATTTT. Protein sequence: CASSFFRAGGPISTDTQYF.

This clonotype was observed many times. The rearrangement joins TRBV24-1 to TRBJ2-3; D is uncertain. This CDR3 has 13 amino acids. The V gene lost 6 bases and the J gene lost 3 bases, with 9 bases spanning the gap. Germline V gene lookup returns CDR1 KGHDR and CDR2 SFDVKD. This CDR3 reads CATSRLGTDTQYF. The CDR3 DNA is TGTGCCACCAGTCGTCTGGGAACAGATACGCAGTATTTT.

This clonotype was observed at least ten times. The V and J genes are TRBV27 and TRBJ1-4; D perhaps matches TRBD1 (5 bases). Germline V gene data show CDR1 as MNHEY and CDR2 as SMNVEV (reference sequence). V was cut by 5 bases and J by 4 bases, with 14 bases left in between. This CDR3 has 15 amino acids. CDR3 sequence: CASSPIDSRNEKLFF. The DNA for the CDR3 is TGTGCCAGCAGTCCTATAGACAGCCGTAATGAAAAACTGTTTTTT.

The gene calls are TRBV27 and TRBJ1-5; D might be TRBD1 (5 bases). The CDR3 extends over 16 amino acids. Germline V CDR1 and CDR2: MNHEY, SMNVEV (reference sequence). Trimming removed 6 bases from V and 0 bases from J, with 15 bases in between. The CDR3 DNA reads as TGTGCCAGCAGCCTTATGGGGCTCCCTAGCAATCAGCCCCAGCATTTT. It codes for CASSLMGLPSNQPQHF.

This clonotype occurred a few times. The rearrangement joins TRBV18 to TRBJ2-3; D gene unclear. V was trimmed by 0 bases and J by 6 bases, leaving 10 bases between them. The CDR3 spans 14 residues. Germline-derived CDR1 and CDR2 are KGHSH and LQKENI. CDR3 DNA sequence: TGTGCCAGCTCACCACCGTCGATCACGGATACGCAGTATTTT. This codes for CASSPPSITDTQYF.

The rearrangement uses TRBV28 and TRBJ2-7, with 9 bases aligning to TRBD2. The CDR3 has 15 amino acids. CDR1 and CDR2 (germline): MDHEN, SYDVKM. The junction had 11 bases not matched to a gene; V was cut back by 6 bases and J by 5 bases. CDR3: CASRGGVAGEHEQYF. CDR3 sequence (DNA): TGTGCCAGCAGGGGCGGGGTAGCGGGAGAACACGAGCAGTACTTC. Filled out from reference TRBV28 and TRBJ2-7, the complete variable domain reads DVKVTQSSRYLVKRTGEKVFLECVQDMDHENMFWYRQDPGLGLRLIYFSYDVKMKEKGDIPEGYSVSREKKERFSLILESASTNQTSMYLCASRGGVAGEHEQYFGPGTRLTVT.

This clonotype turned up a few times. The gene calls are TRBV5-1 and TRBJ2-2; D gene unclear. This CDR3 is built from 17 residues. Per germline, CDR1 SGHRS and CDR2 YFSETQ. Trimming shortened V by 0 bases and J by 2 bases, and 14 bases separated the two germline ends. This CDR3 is CASSLAGLQTNTGELFF. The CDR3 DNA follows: TGCGCCAGCAGCTTGGCGGGCCTCCAAACTAACACCGGGGAGCTGTTTTTT.

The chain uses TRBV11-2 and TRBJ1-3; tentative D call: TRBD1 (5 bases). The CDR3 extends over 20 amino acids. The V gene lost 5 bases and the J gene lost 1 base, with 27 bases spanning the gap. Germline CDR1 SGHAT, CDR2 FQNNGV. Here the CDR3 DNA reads TGTGCCAGCAGCCCACACCCGAGGCGGTTTCAGGGTTGGTCTGGAAACACCATATATTTT. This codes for CASSPHPRRFQGWSGNTIYF.

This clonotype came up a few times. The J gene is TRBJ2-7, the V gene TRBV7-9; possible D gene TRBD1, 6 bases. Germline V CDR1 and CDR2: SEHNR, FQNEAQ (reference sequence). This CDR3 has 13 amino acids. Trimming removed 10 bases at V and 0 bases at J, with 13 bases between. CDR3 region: CATRQDDSYEQYF. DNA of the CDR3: TGTGCCACTAGACAGGATGACTCCTACGAGCAGTACTTC.

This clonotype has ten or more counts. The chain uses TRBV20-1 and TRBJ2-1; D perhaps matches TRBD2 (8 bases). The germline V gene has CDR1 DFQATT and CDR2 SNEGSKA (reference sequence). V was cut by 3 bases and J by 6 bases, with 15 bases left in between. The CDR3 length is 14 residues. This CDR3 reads CSASDGRGLNEQFF. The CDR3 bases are TGCAGTGCTAGTGACGGGAGGGGGCTCAATGAGCAGTTCTTC.

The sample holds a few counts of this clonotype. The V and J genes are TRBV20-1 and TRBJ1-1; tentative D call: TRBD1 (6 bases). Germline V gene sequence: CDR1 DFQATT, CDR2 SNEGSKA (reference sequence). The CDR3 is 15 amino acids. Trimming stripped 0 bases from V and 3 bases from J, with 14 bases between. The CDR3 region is CSARDGQLHDTEAFF. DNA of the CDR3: TGCAGTGCTAGAGATGGACAGTTGCATGACACTGAAGCTTTCTTT.

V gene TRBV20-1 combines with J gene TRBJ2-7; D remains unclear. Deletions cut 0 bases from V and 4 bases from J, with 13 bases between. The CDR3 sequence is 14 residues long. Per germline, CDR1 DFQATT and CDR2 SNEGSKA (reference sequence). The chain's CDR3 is CSARDSSLVYEQYV. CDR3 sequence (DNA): TGCAGTGCTAGAGATAGCAGTCTAGTATACGAGCAGTACGTC.

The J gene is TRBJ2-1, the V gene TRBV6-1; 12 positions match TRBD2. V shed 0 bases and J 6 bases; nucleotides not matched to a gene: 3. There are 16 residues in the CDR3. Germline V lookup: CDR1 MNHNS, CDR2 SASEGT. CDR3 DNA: TGTGCCAGCAGTGAAGCCGGACTAGCGGGGCGCAATGAGCAGTTCTTC. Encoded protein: CASSEAGLAGRNEQFF.

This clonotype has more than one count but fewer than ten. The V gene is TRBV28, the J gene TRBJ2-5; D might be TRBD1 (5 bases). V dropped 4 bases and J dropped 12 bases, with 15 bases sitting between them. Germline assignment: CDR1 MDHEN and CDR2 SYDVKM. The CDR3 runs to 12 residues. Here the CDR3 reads CASSYKSGKKYF. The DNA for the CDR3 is TGTGCCAGCAGTTATAAGTCAGGGAAGAAGTACTTC.

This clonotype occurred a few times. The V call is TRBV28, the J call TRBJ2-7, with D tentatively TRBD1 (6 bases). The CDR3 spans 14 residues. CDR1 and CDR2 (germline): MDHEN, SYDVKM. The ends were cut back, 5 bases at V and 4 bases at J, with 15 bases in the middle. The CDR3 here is CASSASRDMYEQYF. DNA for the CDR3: TGTGCCAGCAGTGCTAGCCGGGACATGTACGAGCAGTACTTC. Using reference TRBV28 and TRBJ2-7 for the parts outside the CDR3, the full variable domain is DVKVTQSSRYLVKRTGEKVFLECVQDMDHENMFWYRQDPGLGLRLIYFSYDVKMKEKGDIPEGYSVSREKKERFSLILESASTNQTSMYLCASSASRDMYEQYFGPGTRLTVT.

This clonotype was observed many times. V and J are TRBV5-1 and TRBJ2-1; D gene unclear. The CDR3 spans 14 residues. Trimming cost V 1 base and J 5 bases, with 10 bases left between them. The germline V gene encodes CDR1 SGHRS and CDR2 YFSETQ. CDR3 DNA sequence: TGCGCCAGCAGCTTGTTTTTACAGAACAATGAGCAGTTCTTC. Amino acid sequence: CASSLFLQNNEQFF.

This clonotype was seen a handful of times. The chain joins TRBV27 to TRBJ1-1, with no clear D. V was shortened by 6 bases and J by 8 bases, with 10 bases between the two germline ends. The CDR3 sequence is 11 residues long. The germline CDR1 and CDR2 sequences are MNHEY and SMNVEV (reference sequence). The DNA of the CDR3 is TGTGCCAGCAGCCAAGGATCCGAAGCTTTCTTT. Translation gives CASSQGSEAFF.

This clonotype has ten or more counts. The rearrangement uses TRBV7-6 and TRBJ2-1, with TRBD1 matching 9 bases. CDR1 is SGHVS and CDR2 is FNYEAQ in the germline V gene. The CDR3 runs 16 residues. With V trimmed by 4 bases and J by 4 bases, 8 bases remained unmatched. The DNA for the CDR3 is TGTGCCAGCAGCTCACCGGGACAGGGTCCATACAATGAGCAGTTCTTC. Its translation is CASSSPGQGPYNEQFF.

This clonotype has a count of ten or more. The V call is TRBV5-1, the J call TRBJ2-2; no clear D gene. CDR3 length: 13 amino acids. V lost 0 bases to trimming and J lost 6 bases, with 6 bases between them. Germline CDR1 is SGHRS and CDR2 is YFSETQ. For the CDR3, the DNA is TGCGCCAGCAGCTTGGCACAATCCGGGGAGCTGTTTTTT. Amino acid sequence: CASSLAQSGELFF.

In nucleotides, the CDR3 is TGCGCCAGCAGCTTGGCCTTGATCACAGATACGCAGTATTTT. Translation: CASSLALITDTQYF. The V call is TRBV5-1, the J call TRBJ2-3; D call uncertain. The V end lost 0 bases, the J end lost 2 bases, and 7 bases lay between the germline ends. The CDR3 sequence is 14 residues long. The germline V gene encodes CDR1 SGHRS and CDR2 YFSETQ.